These 7 T cell receptor beta chains share one sample of origin, sequenced in a study of vaccination effects on CD4 cells after COVID-19. Their antigens are not known. Isolation of CD4+ T cells took place after about 10 days of culture. Vaccine administered to participants consisted of two doses of either BNT162b2 or mRNA-1273. TCRdb's table, derived via immunoSEQ multiplex PCR, lists solely in-frame clones and lacks some. The sample includes 47,000 or so clones, under 80% of them seen just once. Sequencing was performed on CD4+ T cells from PBMCs cultured without peptide, taken after COVID-19 vaccination. These receptors came from a human donor who received a COVID-19 vaccine.

The chain uses TRBV27 and TRBJ1-1; D is possibly TRBD1 (6 bases). V lost 8 bases to trimming and J lost 5 bases, with 18 bases between them. The V gene's germline CDR1 is MNHEY and CDR2 SMNVEV (reference sequence). The CDR3 is made up of 14 amino acids. The chain's CDR3 is CASQGTRGWTEAFF. In DNA form, the CDR3 reads TGTGCCAGCCAGGGGACCCGGGGGTGGACTGAAGCTTTCTTT.

The chain recombines TRBV25-1 with TRBJ2-2; perhaps D is TRBD1 or TRBD2 (5 bases each). Trimming removed 5 bases at V and 4 bases at J, with 11 bases between. There are 14 residues in the CDR3. Per germline, CDR1 MGHDK and CDR2 SYGVNS. In DNA form, the CDR3 reads TGTGCCAGCAGTACGGGGCCGGGCACCGGGGAGCTGTTTTTT. Residues: CASSTGPGTGELFF.

V and J are TRBV20-1 and TRBJ1-3; D remains ambiguous. Trimming took off 3 bases at V and 3 bases at J, with 12 bases between the two ends. CDR3 size: 14 residues. CDR1 and CDR2 from the germline V gene are DFQATT and SNEGSKA (reference sequence). CDR3 amino acids: CSASWRGGGNTIYF. The CDR3 DNA reads as TGCAGTGCTAGTTGGCGTGGCGGTGGAAACACCATATATTTT.

The CDR3 is CASSLFRGTNTGELFF. CDR3 in DNA: TGTGCCAGCAGTTTATTCAGAGGCACGAACACCGGGGAGCTGTTTTTT. The genes are TRBV27 and TRBJ2-2; D is undetermined. V lost 1 base and J lost 0, with 9 bases in between. Germline V CDR1 and CDR2: MNHEY, SMNVEV (reference sequence). The CDR3 has 16 amino acids.

The chain joins TRBV3-1 (or the pseudogene TRBV3-2) to TRBJ2-3; D gene uncertain. The V end lost 1 base, the J end lost 12 bases, and 11 bases lay between the germline ends. Germline assignment: CDR1 LGHDT and CDR2 YNNKEL (reference sequence). The CDR3 spans 12 residues. The CDR3 region has the DNA TGTGCCAGCAGCCAAGCACACCAGTTTCAGTATTTT. This translates into CASSQAHQFQYF.

This clone was seen a handful of times. The chain combines TRBV6-5 with TRBJ1-4, with D maybe TRBD1 (6 bases). The CDR3 runs to 14 residues. Germline lookup yields CDR1 MNHEY and CDR2 SVGAGI. V was shortened by 7 bases and J by 2 bases, with 11 bases between the two germline ends. The chain's CDR3 is CASIAGGTNEKLFF. Written as DNA, the CDR3 is TGTGCCAGCATCGCGGGGGGCACTAATGAAAAACTGTTTTTT.

This chain links TRBV27 with TRBJ1-5; no reliable D call. The ends were cut back, 3 bases at V and 6 bases at J, with 12 bases in the middle. The germline V gene has CDR1 MNHEY and CDR2 SMNVEV (reference sequence). This CDR3 is built from 14 residues. The CDR3 protein is CASSFIGEGQPQHF. The CDR3, as DNA: TGTGCCAGCAGTTTCATCGGGGAGGGTCAGCCCCAGCATTTT.